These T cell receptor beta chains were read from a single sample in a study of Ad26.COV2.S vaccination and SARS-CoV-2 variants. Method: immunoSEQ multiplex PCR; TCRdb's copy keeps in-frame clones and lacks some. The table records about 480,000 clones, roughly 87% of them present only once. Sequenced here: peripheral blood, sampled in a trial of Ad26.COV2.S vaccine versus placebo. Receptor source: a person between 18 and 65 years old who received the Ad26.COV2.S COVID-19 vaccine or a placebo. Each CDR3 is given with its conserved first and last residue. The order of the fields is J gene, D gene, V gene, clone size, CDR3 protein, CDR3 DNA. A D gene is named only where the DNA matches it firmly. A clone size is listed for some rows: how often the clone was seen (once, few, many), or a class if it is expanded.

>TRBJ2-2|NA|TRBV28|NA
CASTQGLGELFF
TGTGCCAGCACCCAAGGATTGGGGGAGCTGTTTTTT
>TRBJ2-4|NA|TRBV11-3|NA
CASSLMGESKNIQYF
TGTGCCAGCAGCTTAATGGGGGAGTCCAAAAACATTCAGTACTTC
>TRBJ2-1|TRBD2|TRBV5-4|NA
CASSMGGPRNEQFF
TGTGCCAGCAGCATGGGAGGGCCGAGGAATGAGCAGTTCTTC
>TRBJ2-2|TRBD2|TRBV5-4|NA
CASSSPSGSAGELFF
TGTGCCAGCAGCTCCCCTAGCGGGAGTGCCGGGGAGCTGTTTTTT
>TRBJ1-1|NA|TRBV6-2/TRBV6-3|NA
CASSYRDQNTEAFF
TGTGCCAGCAGTTACCGGGATCAGAACACTGAAGCTTTCTTT
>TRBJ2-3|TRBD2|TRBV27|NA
CASSRLAGYTDTQYF
TGTGCCAGCAGCCGACTAGCGGGGTACACAGATACGCAGTATTTT
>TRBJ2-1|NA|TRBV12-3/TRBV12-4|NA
CASARVDEQFF
TGTGCCAGCGCGAGGGTCGATGAGCAGTTCTTC
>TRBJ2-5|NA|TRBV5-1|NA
CASSPSPWETQYF
TGCGCCAGCAGCCCCTCCCCATGGGAGACCCAGTACTTC
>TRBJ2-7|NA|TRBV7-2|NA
CASSKRGWGTHQTHYEQYF
TGTGCCAGCAGCAAAAGAGGGTGGGGGACCCATCAGACTCACTACGAGCAGTACTTC
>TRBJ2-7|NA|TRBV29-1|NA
CSVVLDSLNYEQYF
TGCAGCGTTGTACTGGACAGTCTCAACTACGAGCAGTACTTC
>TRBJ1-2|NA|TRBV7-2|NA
CASSLRDGVYGYTF
TGTGCCAGCAGCTTGAGAGACGGGGTCTATGGCTACACCTTC
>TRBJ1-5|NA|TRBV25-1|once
CASKGGAGQPQHF
TGTGCCAGCAAGGGAGGGGCGGGTCAGCCCCAGCATTTT
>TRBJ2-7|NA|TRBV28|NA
CASSTRVPEQYF
TGTGCCAGCAGTACCAGGGTCCCCGAGCAGTACTTC
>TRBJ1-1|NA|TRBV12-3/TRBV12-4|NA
CASSLLDRDEAFF
TGTGCCAGCAGTTTACTAGATAGGGATGAAGCTTTCTTT
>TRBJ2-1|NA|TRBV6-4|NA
CASSAGRISSYNEQFF
TGTGCCAGCAGCGCAGGGAGGATCAGCTCCTACAATGAGCAGTTCTTC
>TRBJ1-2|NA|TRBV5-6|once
CASSSTGYGYTF
TGTGCCAGCAGCTCAACTGGGTACGGCTACACCTTC
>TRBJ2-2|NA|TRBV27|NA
CASSLRYTGELFF
TGTGCCAGCAGTTTGAGGTACACCGGGGAGCTGTTTTTT
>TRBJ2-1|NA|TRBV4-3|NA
CASSQGNYNEQFF
TGCGCCAGCAGCCAAGGGAACTACAATGAGCAGTTCTTC
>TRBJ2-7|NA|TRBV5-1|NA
CASSAVGPGTYEQYF
TGCGCCAGCAGCGCAGTAGGGCCAGGGACCTACGAGCAGTACTTC
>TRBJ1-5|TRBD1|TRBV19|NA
CASRQGASNQPQHF
TGTGCCAGTAGGCAGGGGGCGAGCAATCAGCCCCAGCATTTT
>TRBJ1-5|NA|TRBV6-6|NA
CASSPSQGLFLTNQPQHF
TGTGCCAGCAGTCCTTCACAGGGATTGTTCCTCACCAATCAGCCCCAGCATTTT
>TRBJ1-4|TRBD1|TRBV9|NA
CASSADRAEKLFF
TGTGCCAGCAGCGCCGACAGGGCGGAAAAACTGTTTTTT
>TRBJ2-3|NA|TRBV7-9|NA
CASSRAVGGTDTQYF
TGTGCCAGCAGCCGTGCGGTAGGGGGCACAGATACGCAGTATTTT
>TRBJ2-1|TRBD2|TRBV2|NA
CARGGTSGSGDEQFF
TGTGCCAGGGGAGGGACTAGCGGGAGTGGGGATGAGCAGTTCTTC
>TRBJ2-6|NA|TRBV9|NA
CASSVTVSGANVLTF
TGTGCCAGCAGCGTTACCGTCTCTGGGGCCAACGTCCTGACTTTC
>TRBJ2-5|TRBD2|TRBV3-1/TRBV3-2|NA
CASSQDVAGGRETQYF
TGTGCCAGCAGCCAAGATGTTGCGGGAGGTCGGGAGACCCAGTACTTC
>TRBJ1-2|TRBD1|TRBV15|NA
CATSRPGQGAGGGYTF
TGTGCCACCAGCAGACCAGGACAGGGCGCGGGGGGTGGCTACACCTTC
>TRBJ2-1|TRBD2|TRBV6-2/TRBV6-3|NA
CASSPLPAGVGGEQFF
TGTGCCAGCAGTCCACTCCCCGCGGGAGTGGGGGGTGAGCAGTTCTTC
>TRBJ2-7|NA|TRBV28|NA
CASSTGGPSYEQYF
TGTGCCAGCAGTACCGGTGGGCCGTCCTACGAGCAGTACTTC
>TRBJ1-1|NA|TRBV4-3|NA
CASSQVLGGVEAFF
TGCGCCAGCAGCCAAGTTCTAGGCGGAGTTGAAGCTTTCTTT
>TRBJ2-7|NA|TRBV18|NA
CASSRDSTYEQYF
TGTGCCAGCTCACGCGACAGCACCTACGAGCAGTACTTC
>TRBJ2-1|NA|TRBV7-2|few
CASSSLQGSRRGVDEQFF
TGTGCCAGCAGCTCCTTACAGGGTTCAAGGCGAGGGGTCGATGAGCAGTTCTTC
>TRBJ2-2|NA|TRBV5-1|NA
CASSRDGNTGELFF
TGCGCCAGCAGCCGGGACGGAAACACCGGGGAGCTGTTTTTT
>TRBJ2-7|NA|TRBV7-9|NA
CASSLGREQYF
TGTGCCAGCAGCTTGGGACGGGAGCAGTACTTC
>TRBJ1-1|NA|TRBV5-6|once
CASSFLGGDTEAFF
TGTGCCAGCAGCTTTTTAGGGGGGGACACTGAAGCTTTCTTT
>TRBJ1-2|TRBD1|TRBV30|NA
CAWSASGQGPYGYTF
TGTGCCTGGAGTGCCTCCGGACAGGGACCCTATGGCTACACCTTC
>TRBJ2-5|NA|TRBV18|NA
CASADGETQYF
TGTGCCAGCGCAGACGGGGAGACCCAGTACTTC
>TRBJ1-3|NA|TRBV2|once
CASSKPGQGGNTIYF
TGTGCCAGCAGTAAGCCGGGGCAAGGGGGAAACACCATATATTTT
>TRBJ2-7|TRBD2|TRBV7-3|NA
CASSPGGGAGDEQYF
TGTGCCAGCAGCCCCGGGGGAGGGGCTGGGGACGAGCAGTACTTC
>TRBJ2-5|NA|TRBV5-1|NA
CASSLDSSGAGRGAQYF
TGCGCCAGCAGCTTGGATAGTAGCGGGGCCGGCAGGGGGGCCCAGTACTTC
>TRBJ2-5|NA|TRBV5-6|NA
CASSLRGWGLAQYF
TGTGCCAGCAGCCTCAGAGGGTGGGGGTTGGCCCAGTACTTC